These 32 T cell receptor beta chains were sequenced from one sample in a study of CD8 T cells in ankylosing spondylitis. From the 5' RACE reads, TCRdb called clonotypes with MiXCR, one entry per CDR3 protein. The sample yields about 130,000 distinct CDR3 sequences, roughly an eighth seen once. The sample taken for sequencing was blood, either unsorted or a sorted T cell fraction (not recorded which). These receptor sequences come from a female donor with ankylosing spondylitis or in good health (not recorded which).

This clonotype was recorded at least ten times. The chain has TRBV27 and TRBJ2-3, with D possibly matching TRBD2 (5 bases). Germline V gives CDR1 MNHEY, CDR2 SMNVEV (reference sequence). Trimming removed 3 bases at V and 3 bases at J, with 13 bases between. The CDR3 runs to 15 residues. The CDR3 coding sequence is TGTGCCAGCAGTTTCTCCGGGATGAGGACAGATACGCAGTATTTT. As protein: CASSFSGMRTDTQYF.

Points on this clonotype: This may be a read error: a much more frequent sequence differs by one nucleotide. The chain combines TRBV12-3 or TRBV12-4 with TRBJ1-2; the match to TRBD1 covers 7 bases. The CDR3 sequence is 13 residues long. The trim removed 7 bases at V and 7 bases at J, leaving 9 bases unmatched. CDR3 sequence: CASTRSGGRGYTF. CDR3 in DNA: TGTGCCAGCACTCGGTCAGGGGGACGTGGCTACACCTTC.

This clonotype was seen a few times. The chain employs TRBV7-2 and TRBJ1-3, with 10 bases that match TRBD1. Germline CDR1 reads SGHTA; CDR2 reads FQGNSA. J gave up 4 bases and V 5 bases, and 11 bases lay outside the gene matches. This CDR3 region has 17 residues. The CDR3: CASSPSGQGVFGNTIYF. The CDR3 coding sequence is TGTGCCAGCAGCCCGAGCGGACAGGGGGTTTTCGGAAACACCATATATTTT. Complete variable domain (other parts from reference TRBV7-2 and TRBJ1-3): GAGVSQSPSNKVTEKGKDVELRCDPISGHTALYWYRQSLGQGLEFLIYFQGNSAPDKSGLPSDRFSAERTGGSVSTLTIQRTQQEDSAVYLCASSPSGQGVFGNTIYFGEGSWLTVV.

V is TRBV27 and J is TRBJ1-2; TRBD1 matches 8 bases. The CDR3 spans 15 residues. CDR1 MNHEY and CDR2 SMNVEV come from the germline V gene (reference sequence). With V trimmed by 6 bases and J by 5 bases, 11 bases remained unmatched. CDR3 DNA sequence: TGTGCCAGCAGCCCCGGGACAGGCTTATCTTATGGCTACACCTTC. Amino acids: CASSPGTGLSYGYTF.

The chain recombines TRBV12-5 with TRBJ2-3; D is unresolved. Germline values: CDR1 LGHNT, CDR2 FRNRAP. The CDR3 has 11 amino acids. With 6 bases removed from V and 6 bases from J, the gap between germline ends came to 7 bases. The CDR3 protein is CASGPRDTQYF. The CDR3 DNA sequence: TGTGCTAGTGGCCCCCGGGATACGCAGTATTTT.

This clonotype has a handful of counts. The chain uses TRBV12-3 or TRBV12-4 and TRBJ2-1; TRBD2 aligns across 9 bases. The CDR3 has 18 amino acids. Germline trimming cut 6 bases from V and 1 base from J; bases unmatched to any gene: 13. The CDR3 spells CASSWRASGKTSYNEQFF. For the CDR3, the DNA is TGTGCCAGCAGCTGGAGGGCTAGCGGGAAAACATCCTACAATGAGCAGTTCTTC.

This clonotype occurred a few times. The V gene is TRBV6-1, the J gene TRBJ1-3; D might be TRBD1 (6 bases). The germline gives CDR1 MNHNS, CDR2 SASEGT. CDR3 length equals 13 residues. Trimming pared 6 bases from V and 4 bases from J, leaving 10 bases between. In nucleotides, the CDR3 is TGTGCCAGCAGAAGAGACAGGGGAAACACCATATATTTT. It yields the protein CASRRDRGNTIYF.

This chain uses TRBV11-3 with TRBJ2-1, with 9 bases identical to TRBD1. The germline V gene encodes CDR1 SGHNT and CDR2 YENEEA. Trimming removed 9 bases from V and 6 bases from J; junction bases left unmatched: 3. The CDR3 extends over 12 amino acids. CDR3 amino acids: CASGGQGNEQFF. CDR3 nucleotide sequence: TGTGCCAGTGGGGGACAGGGCAATGAGCAGTTCTTC.

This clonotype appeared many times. The CDR3 region is CASSSSRLAGGNIQYF. The CDR3 DNA follows: TGTGCCAGCAGTTCATCCCGACTAGCGGGAGGTAACATTCAGTACTTC. The gene calls are TRBV12-3 or TRBV12-4 and TRBJ2-4; 13 bases are shared with TRBD2. This CDR3 spans 16 amino acids. V dropped 4 bases and J dropped 7; count of bases not matched to a gene: 7.

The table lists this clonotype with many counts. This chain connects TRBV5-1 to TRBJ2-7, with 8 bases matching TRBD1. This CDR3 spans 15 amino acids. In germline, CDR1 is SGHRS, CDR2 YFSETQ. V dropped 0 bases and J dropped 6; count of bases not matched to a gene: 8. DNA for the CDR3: TGCGCCAGCAGCTTGGCGGACAGGGAATACGGCGAGCAGTACTTC. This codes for CASSLADREYGEQYF.

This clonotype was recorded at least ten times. CDR3: CASSQYGFGEQFF. CDR3 nucleotides: TGTGCCAGCAGTCAGTACGGGTTTGGGGAGCAGTTCTTC. V and J are TRBV6-1 and TRBJ2-1, with D unclear. CDR1 and CDR2 (germline): MNHNS, SASEGT. V lost 5 bases and J 10 bases, leaving 15 bases between the germline ends. The CDR3 extends over 13 amino acids.

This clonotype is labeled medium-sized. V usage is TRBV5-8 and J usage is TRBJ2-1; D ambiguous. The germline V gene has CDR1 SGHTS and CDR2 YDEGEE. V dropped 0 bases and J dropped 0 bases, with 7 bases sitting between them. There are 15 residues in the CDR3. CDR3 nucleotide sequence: TGTGCCAGCAGCTTGGCTAGGCTCTCCTACAATGAGCAGTTCTTC. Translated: CASSLARLSYNEQFF. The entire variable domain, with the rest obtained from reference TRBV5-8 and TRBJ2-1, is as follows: EAGVTQSPTHLIKTRGQQATLRCSPISGHTSVYWYQQALGLGLQFLLWYDEGEERNRGNFPPRFSGRQFPNYSSELNVNALELEDSALYLCASSLARLSYNEQFFGPGTRLTVL.

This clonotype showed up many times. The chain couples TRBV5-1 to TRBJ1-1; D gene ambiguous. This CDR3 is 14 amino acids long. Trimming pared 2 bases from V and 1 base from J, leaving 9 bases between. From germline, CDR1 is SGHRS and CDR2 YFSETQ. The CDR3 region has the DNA TGCGCCAGCAGCTTTGAGTATGGGAACACTGAAGCTTTCTTT. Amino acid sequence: CASSFEYGNTEAFF.

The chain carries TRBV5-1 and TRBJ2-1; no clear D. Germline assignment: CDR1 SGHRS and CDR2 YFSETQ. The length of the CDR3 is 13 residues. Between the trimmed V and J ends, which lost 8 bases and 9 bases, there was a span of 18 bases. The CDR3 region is CASSGPGYTEQFF. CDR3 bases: TGCGCCAGTAGTGGGCCTGGGTATACTGAGCAGTTCTTC.

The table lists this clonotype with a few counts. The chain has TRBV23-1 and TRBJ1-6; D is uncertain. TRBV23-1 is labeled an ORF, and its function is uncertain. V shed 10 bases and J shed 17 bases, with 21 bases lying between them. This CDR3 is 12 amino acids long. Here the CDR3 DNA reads TGCGCCACCATAGTCATAGGACGCGGCTTCCACTTT. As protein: CATIVIGRGFHF.

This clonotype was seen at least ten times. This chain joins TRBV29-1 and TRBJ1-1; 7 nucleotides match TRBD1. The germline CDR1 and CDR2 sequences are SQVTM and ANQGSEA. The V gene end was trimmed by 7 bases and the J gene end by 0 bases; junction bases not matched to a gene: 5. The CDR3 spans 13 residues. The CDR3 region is CSARDSMNTEAFF. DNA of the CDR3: TGCAGCGCTCGGGACAGCATGAACACTGAAGCTTTCTTT. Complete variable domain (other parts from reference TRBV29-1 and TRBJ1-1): SAVISQKPSRDICQRGTSLTIQCQVDSQVTMMFWYRQQPGQSLTLIATANQGSEATYESGFVIDKFPISRPNLTFSTLTVSNMSPEDSSIYLCSARDSMNTEAFFGQGTRLTVV.

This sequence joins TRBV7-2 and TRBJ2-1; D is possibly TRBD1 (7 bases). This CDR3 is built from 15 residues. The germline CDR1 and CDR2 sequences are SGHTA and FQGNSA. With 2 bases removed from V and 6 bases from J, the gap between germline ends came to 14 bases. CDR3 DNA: TGTGCCAGCAGCTTATCGCACAGGGGAGGCAATGAGCAGTTCTTC. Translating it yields CASSLSHRGGNEQFF.

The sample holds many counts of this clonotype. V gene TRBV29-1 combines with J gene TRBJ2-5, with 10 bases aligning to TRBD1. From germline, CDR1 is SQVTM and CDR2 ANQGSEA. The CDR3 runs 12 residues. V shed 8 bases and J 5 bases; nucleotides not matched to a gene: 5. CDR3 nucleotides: TGCAGCAGCCGACAGGGGGCCGAGACCCAGTACTTC. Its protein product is CSSRQGAETQYF.

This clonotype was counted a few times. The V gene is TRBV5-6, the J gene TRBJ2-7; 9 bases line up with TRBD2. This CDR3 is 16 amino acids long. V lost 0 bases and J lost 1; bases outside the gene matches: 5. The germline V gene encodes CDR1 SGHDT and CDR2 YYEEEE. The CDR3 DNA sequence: TGTGCCAGCAGCTTGGTAGCGGGAGAACCGTCCTACGAGCAGTACTTC. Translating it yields CASSLVAGEPSYEQYF.

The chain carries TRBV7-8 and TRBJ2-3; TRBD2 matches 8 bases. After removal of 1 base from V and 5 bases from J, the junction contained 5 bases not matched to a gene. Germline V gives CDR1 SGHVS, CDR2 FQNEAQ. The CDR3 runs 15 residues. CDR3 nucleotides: TGTGCCAGCAGCTTAGACGGGGGGGCCGGAGATACGCAGTATTTT. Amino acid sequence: CASSLDGGAGDTQYF.

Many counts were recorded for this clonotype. Written as DNA, the CDR3 is TGTGCCAGCAGTTTGGGTAGCCAGCCCCAGCATTTT. Amino acid sequence: CASSLGSQPQHF. The V and J genes are TRBV12-3 or TRBV12-4 and TRBJ1-5, with D uncertain. V shed 3 bases and J shed 7 bases, with 7 bases lying between them. The CDR3 loop spans 12 amino acids.

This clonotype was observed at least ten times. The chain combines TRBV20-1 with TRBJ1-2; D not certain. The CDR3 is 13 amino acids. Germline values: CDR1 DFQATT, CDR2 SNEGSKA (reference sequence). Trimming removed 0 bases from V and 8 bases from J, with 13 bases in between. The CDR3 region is CSARDSGGGGYTF. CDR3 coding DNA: TGCAGTGCTAGAGATTCGGGCGGAGGCGGCTACACCTTC.

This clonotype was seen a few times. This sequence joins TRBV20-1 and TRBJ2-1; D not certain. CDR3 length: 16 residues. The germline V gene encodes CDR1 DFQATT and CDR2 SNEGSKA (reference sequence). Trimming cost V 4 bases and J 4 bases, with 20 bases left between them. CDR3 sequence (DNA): TGCAGTGCTATCTCACAACGGGCGGTCGGGTACAATGAGCAGTTCTTC. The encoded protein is CSAISQRAVGYNEQFF.

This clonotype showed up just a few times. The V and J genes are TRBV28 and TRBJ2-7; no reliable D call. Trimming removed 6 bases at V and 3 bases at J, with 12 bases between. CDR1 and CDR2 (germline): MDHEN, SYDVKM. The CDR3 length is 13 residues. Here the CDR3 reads CASSRLDDYEQYF. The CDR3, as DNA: TGTGCCAGCAGCCGATTGGATGACTACGAGCAGTACTTC. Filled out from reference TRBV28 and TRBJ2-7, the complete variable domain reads DVKVTQSSRYLVKRTGEKVFLECVQDMDHENMFWYRQDPGLGLRLIYFSYDVKMKEKGDIPEGYSVSREKKERFSLILESASTNQTSMYLCASSRLDDYEQYFGPGTRLTVT.

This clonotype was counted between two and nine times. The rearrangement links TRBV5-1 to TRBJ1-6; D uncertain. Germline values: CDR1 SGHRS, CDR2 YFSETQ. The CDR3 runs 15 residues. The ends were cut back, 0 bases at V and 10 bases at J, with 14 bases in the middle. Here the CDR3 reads CASSLGELRGSPLHF. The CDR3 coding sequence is TGCGCCAGCAGCTTGGGGGAATTAAGAGGATCACCCCTCCACTTT.

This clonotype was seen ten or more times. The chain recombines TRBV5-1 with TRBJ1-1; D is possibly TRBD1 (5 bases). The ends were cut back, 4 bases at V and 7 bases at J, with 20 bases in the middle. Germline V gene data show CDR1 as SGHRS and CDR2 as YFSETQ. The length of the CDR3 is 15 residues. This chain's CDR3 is CASSPGGYSNVEAFF. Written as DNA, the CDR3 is TGCGCCAGCAGCCCCGGGGGGTACTCGAACGTTGAAGCTTTCTTT.

The CDR3 reads CASSFWGQNYEQYF. The CDR3 coding sequence is TGTGCCAGCAGTTTTTGGGGGCAGAACTACGAGCAGTACTTC. The gene calls are TRBV12-3 or TRBV12-4 and TRBJ2-7, with D perhaps TRBD1 (6 bases). The CDR3 has 14 residues. Trimming removed 3 bases at V and 3 bases at J, with 12 bases between.

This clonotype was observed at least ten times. In nucleotides, the CDR3 is TGTGCCAGCAGCCCAGAGGCAGGGAGGAACACCATATATTTT. It yields the protein CASSPEAGRNTIYF. This chain joins TRBV3-1 and TRBJ1-3; TRBD1 might be the D (5 bases). The germline gives CDR1 LGHDT, CDR2 YNNKEL (reference sequence). Trimming stripped 4 bases from V and 7 bases from J, with 14 bases between. The CDR3 has 14 residues.

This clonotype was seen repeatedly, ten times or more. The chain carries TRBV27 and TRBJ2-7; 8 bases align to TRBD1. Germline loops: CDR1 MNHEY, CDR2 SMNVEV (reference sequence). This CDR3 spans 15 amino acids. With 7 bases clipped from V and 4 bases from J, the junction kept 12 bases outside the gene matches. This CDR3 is CASMLQGQGPYEQYF. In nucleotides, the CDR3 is TGTGCCAGCATGTTACAAGGACAGGGTCCTTACGAGCAGTACTTC.

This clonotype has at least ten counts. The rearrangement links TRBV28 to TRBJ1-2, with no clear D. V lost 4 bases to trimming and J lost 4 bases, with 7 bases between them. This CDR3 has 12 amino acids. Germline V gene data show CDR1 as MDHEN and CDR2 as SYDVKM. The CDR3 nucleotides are TGTGCCAGCAGTTCCCCGATCTATGGCTACACCTTC. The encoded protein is CASSSPIYGYTF.

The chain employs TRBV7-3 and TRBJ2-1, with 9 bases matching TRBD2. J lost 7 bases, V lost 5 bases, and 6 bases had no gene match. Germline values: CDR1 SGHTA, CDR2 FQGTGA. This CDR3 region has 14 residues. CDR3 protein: CASSSHSGSNEQFF. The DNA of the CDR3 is TGTGCCAGCAGCAGCCATAGCGGGAGTAATGAGCAGTTCTTC. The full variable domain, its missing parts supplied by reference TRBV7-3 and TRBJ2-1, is GAGVSQTPSNKVTEKGKYVELRCDPISGHTALYWYRQSLGQGPEFLIYFQGTGAADDSGLPNDRFFAVRPEGSVSTLKIQRTERGDSAVYLCASSSHSGSNEQFFGPGTRLTVL.

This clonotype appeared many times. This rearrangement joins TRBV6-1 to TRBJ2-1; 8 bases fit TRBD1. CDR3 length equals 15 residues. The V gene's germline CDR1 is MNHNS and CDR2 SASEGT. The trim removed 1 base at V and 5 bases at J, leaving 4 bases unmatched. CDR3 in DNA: TGTGCCAGCAGTGAAGACTGGACAGGGAACAATGAGCAGTTCTTC. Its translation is CASSEDWTGNNEQFF.